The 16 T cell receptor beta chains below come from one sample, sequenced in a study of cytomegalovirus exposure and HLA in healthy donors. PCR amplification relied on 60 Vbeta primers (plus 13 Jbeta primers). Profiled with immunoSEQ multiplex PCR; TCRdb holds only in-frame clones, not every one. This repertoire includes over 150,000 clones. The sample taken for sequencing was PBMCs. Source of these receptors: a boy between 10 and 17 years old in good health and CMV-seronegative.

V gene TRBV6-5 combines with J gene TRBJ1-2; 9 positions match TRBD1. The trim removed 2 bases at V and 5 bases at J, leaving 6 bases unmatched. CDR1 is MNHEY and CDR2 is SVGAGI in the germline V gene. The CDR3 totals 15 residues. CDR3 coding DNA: TGTGCCAGCAGTTACCGGGACAGGGTTTGGTATGGCTACACCTTC. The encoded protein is CASSYRDRVWYGYTF.

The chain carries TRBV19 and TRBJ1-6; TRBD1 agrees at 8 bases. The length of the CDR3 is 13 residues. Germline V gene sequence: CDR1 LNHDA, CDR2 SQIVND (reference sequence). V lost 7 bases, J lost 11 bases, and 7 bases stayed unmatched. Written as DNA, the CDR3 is TGTGCCAGTACTGGACAGGGATGGCCACCCCTCCACTTT. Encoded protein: CASTGQGWPPLHF.

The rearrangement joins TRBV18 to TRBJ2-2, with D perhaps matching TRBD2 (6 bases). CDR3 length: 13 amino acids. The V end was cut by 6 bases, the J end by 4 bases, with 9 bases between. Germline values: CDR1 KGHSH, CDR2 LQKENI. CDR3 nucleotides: TGTGCCAGCTCCGGGGGAAGCACCGGGGAGCTGTTTTTT. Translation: CASSGGSTGELFF. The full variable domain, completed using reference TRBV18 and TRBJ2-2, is NAGVMQNPRHLVRRRGQEARLRCSPMKGHSHVYWYRQLPEEGLKFMVYLQKENIIDESGMPKERFSAEFPKEGPSILRIQQVVRGDSAAYFCASSGGSTGELFFGEGSRLTVL.

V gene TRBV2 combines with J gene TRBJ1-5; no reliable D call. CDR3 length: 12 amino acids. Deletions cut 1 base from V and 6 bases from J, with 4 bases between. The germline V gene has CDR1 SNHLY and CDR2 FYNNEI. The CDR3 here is CASSEGVQPQHF. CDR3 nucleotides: TGTGCCAGCAGTGAAGGAGTTCAGCCCCAGCATTTT.

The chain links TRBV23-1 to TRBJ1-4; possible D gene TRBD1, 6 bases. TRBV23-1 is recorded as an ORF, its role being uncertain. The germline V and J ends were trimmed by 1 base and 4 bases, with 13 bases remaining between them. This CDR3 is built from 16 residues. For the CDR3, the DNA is TGCGCCAGCAGTCAATATCGTGCAGGGGTTAATGAAAAACTGTTTTTT. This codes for CASSQYRAGVNEKLFF.

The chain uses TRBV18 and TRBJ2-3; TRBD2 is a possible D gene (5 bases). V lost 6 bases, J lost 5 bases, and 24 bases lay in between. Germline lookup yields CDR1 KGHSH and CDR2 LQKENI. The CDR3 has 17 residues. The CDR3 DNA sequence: TGTGCCAGCTCCCTCCAGGTCGGGGTTGCTGGCGTAGATACGCAGTATTTT. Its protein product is CASSLQVGVAGVDTQYF.

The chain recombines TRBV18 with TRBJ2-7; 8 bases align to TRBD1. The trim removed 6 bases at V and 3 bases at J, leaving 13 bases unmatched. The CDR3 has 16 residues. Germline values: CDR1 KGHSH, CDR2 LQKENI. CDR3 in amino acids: CASSPRPGQGDYEQYF. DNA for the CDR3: TGTGCCAGCTCGCCCCGACCAGGACAGGGCGACTACGAGCAGTACTTC. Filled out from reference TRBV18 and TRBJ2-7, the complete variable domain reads NAGVMQNPRHLVRRRGQEARLRCSPMKGHSHVYWYRQLPEEGLKFMVYLQKENIIDESGMPKERFSAEFPKEGPSILRIQQVVRGDSAAYFCASSPRPGQGDYEQYFGPGTRLTVT.

This CDR3 is CASSLQGGYEQYF. The CDR3 DNA follows: TGTGCCAGCAGCTTACAGGGGGGCTACGAGCAGTACTTC. This chain joins TRBV7-6 and TRBJ2-7; maybe TRBD1 (7 bases). CDR1 and CDR2 (germline): SGHVS, FNYEAQ. The V gene lost 2 bases and the J gene lost 3 bases, with 8 bases spanning the gap. This CDR3 is 13 amino acids long. Filled out from reference TRBV7-6 and TRBJ2-7, the complete variable domain reads GAGVSQSPRYKVTKRGQDVALRCDPISGHVSLYWYRQALGQGPEFLTYFNYEAQQDKSGLPNDRFSAERPEGSISTLTIQRTEQRDSAMYRCASSLQGGYEQYFGPGTRLTVT.

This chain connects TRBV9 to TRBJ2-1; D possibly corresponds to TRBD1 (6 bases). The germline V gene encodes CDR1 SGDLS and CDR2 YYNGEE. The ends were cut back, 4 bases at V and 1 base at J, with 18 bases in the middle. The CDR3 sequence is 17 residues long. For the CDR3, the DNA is TGTGCCAGCAGCCTACTCTCAGGGGTCATGTCCTACAATGAGCAGTTCTTC. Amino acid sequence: CASSLLSGVMSYNEQFF.

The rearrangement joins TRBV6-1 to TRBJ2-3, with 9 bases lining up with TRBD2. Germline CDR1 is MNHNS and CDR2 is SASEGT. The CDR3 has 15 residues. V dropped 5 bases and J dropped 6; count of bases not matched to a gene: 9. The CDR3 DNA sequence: TGTGCCAGCAGTATGGGCGGGGGGGCCAGTGATACGCAGTATTTT. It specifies CASSMGGGASDTQYF.

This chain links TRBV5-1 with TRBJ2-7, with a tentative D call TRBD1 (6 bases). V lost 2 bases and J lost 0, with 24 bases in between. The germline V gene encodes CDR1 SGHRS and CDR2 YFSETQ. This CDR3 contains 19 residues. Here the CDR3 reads CASSFFPGPAGEDSYEQYF. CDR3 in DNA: TGCGCCAGCAGCTTTTTCCCGGGACCAGCAGGGGAAGACTCCTACGAGCAGTACTTC.

The CDR3 spells CASSPRGGYEQYF. The CDR3 nucleotides read TGTGCCAGCAGCCCCCGCGGGGGCTACGAGCAGTACTTC. The rearrangement joins TRBV14 to TRBJ2-7; TRBD2 agrees at 7 bases. The CDR3 loop spans 13 amino acids. The V gene end was trimmed by 4 bases and the J gene end by 3 bases; junction bases not matched to a gene: 3. Germline V gene lookup returns CDR1 SGHDN and CDR2 FVKESK.

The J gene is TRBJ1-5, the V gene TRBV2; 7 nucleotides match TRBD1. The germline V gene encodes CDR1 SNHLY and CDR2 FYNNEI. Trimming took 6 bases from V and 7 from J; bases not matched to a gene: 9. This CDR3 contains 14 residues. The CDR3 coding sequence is TGTGCCAGCAGGTCTAAGGCAGGGGGACAGCCCCAGCATTTT. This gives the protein CASRSKAGGQPQHF.

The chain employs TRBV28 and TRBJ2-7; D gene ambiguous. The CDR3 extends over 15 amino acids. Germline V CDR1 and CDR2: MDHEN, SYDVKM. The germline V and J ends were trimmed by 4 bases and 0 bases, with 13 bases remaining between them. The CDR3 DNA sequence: TGTGCCAGCAGTTCTATCCCTTCCGGCTCCTACGAGCAGTACTTC. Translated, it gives CASSSIPSGSYEQYF.

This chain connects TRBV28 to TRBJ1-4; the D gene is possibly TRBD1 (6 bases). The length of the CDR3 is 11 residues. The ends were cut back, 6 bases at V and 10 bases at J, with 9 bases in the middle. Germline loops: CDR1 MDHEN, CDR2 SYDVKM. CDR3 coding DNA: TGTGCCAGCAGCTCGACAGGAAAACTGTTTTTT. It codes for CASSSTGKLFF.

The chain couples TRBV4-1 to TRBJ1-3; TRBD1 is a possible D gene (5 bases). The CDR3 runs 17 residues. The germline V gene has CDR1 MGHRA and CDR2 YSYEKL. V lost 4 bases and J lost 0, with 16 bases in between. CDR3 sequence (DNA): TGCGCCAGCAGCCCCCGAAAAGACAGCCGCTCTGGAAACACCATATATTTT. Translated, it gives CASSPRKDSRSGNTIYF.